This TCR delta chain was identified in a study of gamma-delta T cells after stem cell transplantation. This clone was counted between two and nine times. TCRdb applied CATT to the RT-PCR reads for clone calling. The sample has approximately 1,500 delta-chain clones, less than 9.5% seen once; the top ten hold roughly three fifths. The germline V gene has CDR1 GEAIGNYY and CDR2 EKD. Trimming took off 0 bases at V and 0 bases at J, with 16 bases between the two ends. There are 17 residues in the CDR3. Sequencing used gamma-delta T cells. The chain has TRDV2 and TRDJ1, with D unresolved. The sequence derives from a human donor. It is not recorded whose cells these are; they may come from a transplant donor. In DNA form, the CDR3 reads TGTGCCTGTGACACCGGGGCAGCACACTCTTACACCGATAAACTCATCTTT. Protein product: CACDTGAAHSYTDKLIF.